The rows below give T cell receptor beta chains drawn from one sample of a study of OX40 agonist ivuxolimab in advanced cancers. TCRdb keeps only in-frame clones here, not all; method: immunoSEQ multiplex PCR. The sample holds under 85,000 clones; about nine tenths are singletons and the top ten take 2.5% to 3%. This material consisted of CD4+ or CD8+ T cells sorted from blood, taken in a trial of the OX40 agonist ivuxolimab. All receptors come from an adult with an advanced solid tumor such as melanoma, head and neck, liver or kidney cancer. The conserved cysteine and the conserved F or W are not part of the CDR3 here. The order of the fields is V gene, J gene, CDR3 protein.

V gene: TRBV6-1
J gene: TRBJ1-4
CDR3 protein: ASSEFRPAHNEKLF

V gene: TRBV18
J gene: TRBJ2-3
CDR3 protein: ASSPPVLAGGHTQY

V gene: TRBV6-1
J gene: TRBJ1-1
CDR3 protein: ASSGGGTEAF

V gene: TRBV7-2
J gene: TRBJ2-7
CDR3 protein: ASSLDGQGAVSYEQY

V gene: TRBV7-9
J gene: TRBJ1-3
CDR3 protein: ASSLGGSNTIY

V gene: TRBV6-6
J gene: TRBJ2-1
CDR3 protein: ASSYQGARYGEQF

V gene: TRBV5-1
J gene: TRBJ2-2
CDR3 protein: ASSLTGEGTGELF

V gene: TRBV29-1
J gene: TRBJ1-2
CDR3 protein: SVGTGYGYT

V gene: TRBV28
J gene: TRBJ1-5
CDR3 protein: ASSSRDRGSQPQH

V gene: TRBV18
J gene: TRBJ2-7
CDR3 protein: ASSPIAGEVYEQY

V gene: TRBV6-1
J gene: TRBJ2-7
CDR3 protein: ASSDAGTGPYEQY

V gene: TRBV7-8
J gene: TRBJ2-5
CDR3 protein: ASSLARIVGGGAETQY

V gene: TRBV28
J gene: TRBJ1-1
CDR3 protein: ASSESVRNTEAF

V gene: TRBV6-5
J gene: TRBJ1-2
CDR3 protein: ASRARGENGYT

V gene: TRBV9
J gene: TRBJ1-2
CDR3 protein: ASTAQAHGYT

V gene: TRBV11-2
J gene: TRBJ1-5
CDR3 protein: ASSFGGGQPQH

V gene: TRBV6-5
J gene: TRBJ2-7
CDR3 protein: ASSYSTGDPYEQY

V gene: TRBV19
J gene: TRBJ1-4
CDR3 protein: ASSLGVANEKLF

V gene: TRBV4-1
J gene: TRBJ2-3
CDR3 protein: ASSQQKGLAGGLDTQY

V gene: TRBV5-1
J gene: TRBJ1-5
CDR3 protein: ASSPNPELPPQH

V gene: TRBV5-3
J gene: TRBJ2-3
CDR3 protein: ASSLRGSTDTQY

V gene: TRBV19
J gene: TRBJ1-3
CDR3 protein: ASTRDKTRSGNTIY

V gene: TRBV6-5
J gene: TRBJ1-6
CDR3 protein: ASSYGESPLH

V gene: TRBV18
J gene: TRBJ2-1
CDR3 protein: ASSEDLLGGAEQF

V gene: TRBV30
J gene: TRBJ1-6
CDR3 protein: AWSVFGGTNSPLH

V gene: TRBV28
J gene: TRBJ2-5
CDR3 protein: ASSGQPQETQY

V gene: TRBV11-3
J gene: TRBJ2-2
CDR3 protein: ASSFRPVTGELF

V gene: TRBV9
J gene: TRBJ2-1
CDR3 protein: ASSVAAGVNEQF

V gene: TRBV5-5
J gene: TRBJ2-7
CDR3 protein: ASSLGPQGTYEQY

V gene: TRBV6-5
J gene: TRBJ2-4
CDR3 protein: ASSSYSQGVRDIQY

V gene: TRBV5-1
J gene: TRBJ2-3
CDR3 protein: ASSLLRGTDTQY

V gene: TRBV19
J gene: TRBJ1-3
CDR3 protein: ASKSSSGNTIY

V gene: TRBV6-5
J gene: TRBJ2-7
CDR3 protein: ASSLGGEQY

V gene: TRBV11-2
J gene: TRBJ2-1
CDR3 protein: ASSKAPDFGNEQF

V gene: TRBV4-2
J gene: TRBJ1-4
CDR3 protein: ASSLSGQGEEKLF

V gene: TRBV19
J gene: TRBJ2-6
CDR3 protein: ASRYGTGGNGANVLT

V gene: TRBV30
J gene: TRBJ1-2
CDR3 protein: AWQVFYGYT

V gene: TRBV9
J gene: TRBJ1-6
CDR3 protein: ASSIGTPQVNSPLH

V gene: TRBV28
J gene: TRBJ2-7
CDR3 protein: ASRTSAAIYEQY

V gene: TRBV5-1
J gene: TRBJ2-3
CDR3 protein: ASSLGEWGDTQY

V gene: TRBV28
J gene: TRBJ1-2
CDR3 protein: ASSSEGESDYGYT

V gene: TRBV28
J gene: TRBJ2-5
CDR3 protein: ASSPHGGKGQETQY

V gene: TRBV7-2
J gene: TRBJ2-1
CDR3 protein: ASSLGRFTYNEQF

V gene: TRBV7-2
J gene: TRBJ2-2
CDR3 protein: ASTLRDTGRRGELF

V gene: TRBV7-2
J gene: TRBJ2-7
CDR3 protein: ASSLASGRAREQY

V gene: TRBV15
J gene: TRBJ1-4
CDR3 protein: ATSRDRTVEKLF

V gene: TRBV7-9
J gene: TRBJ1-1
CDR3 protein: ASSQQRVNTEAF

V gene: TRBV6-6
J gene: TRBJ2-5
CDR3 protein: ASSSRRVGETQY

V gene: TRBV30
J gene: TRBJ2-1
CDR3 protein: AWSAPSGSYNEQF

V gene: TRBV7-9
J gene: TRBJ2-7
CDR3 protein: ASSLGRFYEQY

V gene: TRBV5-6
J gene: TRBJ2-7
CDR3 protein: ASSSYGQGTYEQY

V gene: TRBV4-2
J gene: TRBJ1-2
CDR3 protein: ASSQDLRNGGVGYT

V gene: TRBV4-3
J gene: TRBJ2-7
CDR3 protein: ASSQVSGVGYEQY

V gene: TRBV6-4
J gene: TRBJ1-5
CDR3 protein: ASSYGRGQPQH

V gene: TRBV27
J gene: TRBJ2-7
CDR3 protein: ASSLTALSDEQY

V gene: TRBV5-4
J gene: TRBJ2-7
CDR3 protein: ASSSPGQGSYEQY

V gene: TRBV4-3
J gene: TRBJ2-7
CDR3 protein: ASSGSASGGAYEQY

V gene: TRBV19
J gene: TRBJ2-7
CDR3 protein: ASSITSGAPEQY